Each of the 11 T cell receptor beta chains below was sequenced from the same sample in a study of blood T cell repertoires in COVID-19. TCRdb's copy holds only in-frame clones and misses some; the assay was immunoSEQ multiplex PCR. The sample has 160,000 or so clones; 90% are singletons. The material sequenced was peripheral blood. The receptors shown here come from a man in his 60s with active or convalescent COVID-19.

The chain links TRBV5-1 to TRBJ2-1, with unresolved D. The CDR3 is 15 amino acids. CDR1 is SGHRS, CDR2 YFSETQ, per germline. V was pared by 0 bases and J by 7 bases, with 14 bases between. The CDR3 sequence: CASSLAESPTNEQFF. CDR3 coding DNA: TGCGCCAGCAGCTTGGCCGAGTCACCGACAAATGAGCAGTTCTTC.

This chain uses TRBV5-6 with TRBJ1-2, with 7 positions matching TRBD1. The CDR3 contains 13 residues. Germline trimming cut 4 bases from V and 3 bases from J; bases unmatched to any gene: 3. CDR1 and CDR2 (germline): SGHDT, YYEEEE. The CDR3: CASSDRAHYGYTF. The CDR3, as DNA: TGTGCCAGCAGCGACAGGGCCCACTATGGCTACACCTTC.

The V call is TRBV5-4, the J call TRBJ2-1; the D gene is possibly TRBD2 (6 bases). Trimming pared 2 bases from V and 0 bases from J, leaving 18 bases between. Germline CDR1 and CDR2: SGHNT and YYREEE (reference sequence). This CDR3 contains 18 residues. CDR3 region: CASSFLQGTSSSYNEQFF. CDR3 coding DNA: TGTGCCAGCAGCTTCTTGCAAGGGACTTCGAGCTCCTACAATGAGCAGTTCTTC.

The rearrangement joins TRBV30 to TRBJ1-5; D ambiguous. Trimming removed 3 bases from V and 2 bases from J, with 14 bases in between. This CDR3 spans 15 amino acids. CDR1 is GTSNPN and CDR2 is SVGIG in the germline V gene (reference sequence). The CDR3 sequence: CAWSLGSQGNQPQHF. CDR3 in DNA: TGTGCCTGGAGCTTAGGGAGCCAAGGCAATCAGCCCCAGCATTTT. Filled out from reference TRBV30 and TRBJ1-5, the complete variable domain reads SQTIHQWPATLVQPVGSPLSLECTVEGTSNPNLYWYRQAAGRGLQLLFYSVGIGQISSEVPQNLSASRPQDRQFILSSKKLLLSDSGFYLCAWSLGSQGNQPQHFGDGTRLSIL.

The V gene is TRBV7-2, the J gene TRBJ2-1, with TRBD2 identical over 16 bases. V was pared by 5 bases and J by 7 bases, with 8 bases of the junction left unmatched. Per the germline V gene, CDR1 is SGHTA and CDR2 is FQGNSA. The CDR3 has 17 amino acids. The CDR3 DNA reads as TGTGCCAGCAGCCGCGGGACTAGCGGGGGGGCACGGAATGAGCAGTTCTTC. It translates to CASSRGTSGGARNEQFF. The full variable domain, its missing parts supplied by reference TRBV7-2 and TRBJ2-1, is GAGVSQSPSNKVTEKGKDVELRCDPISGHTALYWYRQSLGQGLEFLIYFQGNSAPDKSGLPSDRFSAERTGGSVSTLTIQRTQQEDSAVYLCASSRGTSGGARNEQFFGPGTRLTVL.

The V and J genes are TRBV6-1 and TRBJ1-2; 7 bases are a match to TRBD1. The CDR3 spans 14 residues. J was trimmed by 4 bases and V by 2 bases; bases with no gene match: 4. CDR1 MNHNS and CDR2 SASEGT come from the germline V gene. The CDR3 protein is CASSETGVGYGYTF. The CDR3 DNA sequence: TGTGCCAGCAGTGAAACAGGGGTCGGCTATGGCTACACCTTC.

The chain employs TRBV5-1 and TRBJ2-5; 10 bases align to TRBD2. CDR3 length: 15 amino acids. Trimming cost V 3 bases and J 2 bases; bases outside gene matches: 4. Per the germline V gene, CDR1 is SGHRS and CDR2 is YFSETQ. For the CDR3, the DNA is TGCGCCAGCAGCTCGGGACTAGCGCCTCAAGAGACCCAGTACTTC. Amino acid sequence: CASSSGLAPQETQYF.

The chain has TRBV10-1 and TRBJ1-1; 7 bases line up with TRBD1. CDR1 and CDR2 (germline): WNHNN, SYGVQD (reference sequence). This CDR3 has 13 amino acids. Trimming at V came to 6 bases and at J to 2 bases, leaving 3 bases not matched to a gene. CDR3 DNA: TGCGCCAGCAGACGGGACAGAAACACTGAAGCTTTCTTT. It codes for CASRRDRNTEAFF.

The rearrangement joins TRBV10-2 to TRBJ1-6; no clear D. Germline CDR1 WSHSY, CDR2 SAAADI. The CDR3 runs to 11 residues. V was cut by 7 bases and J by 8 bases, with 6 bases left in between. This CDR3 reads CASMGDSPLHF. The CDR3 DNA reads TGCGCCAGCATGGGAGATTCACCCCTCCACTTT.

The V call is TRBV10-3, the J call TRBJ2-2, with 8 nucleotides matching TRBD2. CDR1 and CDR2 from the germline V gene are ENHRY and SYGVKD. CDR3 length equals 15 residues. V lost 4 bases, J lost 4 bases, and 5 bases stayed unmatched. The DNA for the CDR3 is TGTGCCATCAGTGTGGCGGGGGGCGCCACCGGGGAGCTGTTTTTT. It encodes CAISVAGGATGELFF.

J is TRBJ2-3 and V is TRBV7-6; TRBD2 agrees at 12 bases. This CDR3 is 17 amino acids long. Germline V gene lookup returns CDR1 SGHVS and CDR2 FNYEAQ. Trimming took 0 bases from V and 4 from J; bases not matched to a gene: 5. CDR3 residues: CASSLAVSSGGADTQYF. The CDR3 DNA reads as TGTGCCAGCAGCTTAGCGGTGTCTAGCGGGGGGGCAGATACGCAGTATTTT.